This T cell receptor (beta chain) stems from a study of blood T cell repertoires in COVID-19. Looking at the study overall: T cells, B-cell-depleted T cells, or PBMCs supplied cDNA or gDNA.

The assay was immunoSEQ multiplex PCR, and TCRdb's table has in-frame clones only and misses some. The sample consists of approximately 150,000 clones, about 80% of them appearing once. There are 11 residues in the CDR3. With 2 bases removed from V and 3 bases from J, the gap between germline ends came to 2 bases. The germline gives CDR1 SGHDN, CDR2 FVKESK. There are a few counts of this clone. The chain combines TRBV14 with TRBJ2-7; D call uncertain. This receptor was identified in a human donor in a cohort sampled during active COVID-19. Sequences were obtained from peripheral blood. CDR3 nucleotide sequence: TGTGCCAGCAGCCAATACTACGAGCAGTACTTC. As protein: CASSQYYEQYF.